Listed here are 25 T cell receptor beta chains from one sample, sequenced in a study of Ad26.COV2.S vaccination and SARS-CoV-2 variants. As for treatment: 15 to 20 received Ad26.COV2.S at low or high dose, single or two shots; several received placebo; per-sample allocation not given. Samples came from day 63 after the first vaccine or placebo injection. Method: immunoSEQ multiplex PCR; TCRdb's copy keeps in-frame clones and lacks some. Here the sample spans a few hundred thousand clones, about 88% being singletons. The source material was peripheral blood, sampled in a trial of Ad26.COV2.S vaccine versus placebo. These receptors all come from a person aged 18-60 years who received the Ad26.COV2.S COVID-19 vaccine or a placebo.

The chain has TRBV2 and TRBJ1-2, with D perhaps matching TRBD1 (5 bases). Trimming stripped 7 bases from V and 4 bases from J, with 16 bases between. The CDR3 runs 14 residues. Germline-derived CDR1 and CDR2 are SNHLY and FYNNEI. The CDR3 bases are TGTGCCAGCACCCCGGGGGGGTTACCCTATGGCTACACCTTC. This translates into CASTPGGLPYGYTF.

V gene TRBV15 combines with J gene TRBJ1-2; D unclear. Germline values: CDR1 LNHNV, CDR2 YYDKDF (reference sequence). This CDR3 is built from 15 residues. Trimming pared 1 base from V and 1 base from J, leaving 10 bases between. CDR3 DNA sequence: TGTGCCACCAGCAGAGCCCCCCCCGGTAACTATGGCTACACCTTC. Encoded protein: CATSRAPPGNYGYTF.

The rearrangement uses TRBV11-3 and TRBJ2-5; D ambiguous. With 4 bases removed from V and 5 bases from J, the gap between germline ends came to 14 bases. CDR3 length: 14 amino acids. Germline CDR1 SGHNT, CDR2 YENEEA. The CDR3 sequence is CASSSQLGRETQYF. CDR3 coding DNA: TGTGCCAGCAGCTCCCAACTGGGTAGGGAGACCCAGTACTTC.

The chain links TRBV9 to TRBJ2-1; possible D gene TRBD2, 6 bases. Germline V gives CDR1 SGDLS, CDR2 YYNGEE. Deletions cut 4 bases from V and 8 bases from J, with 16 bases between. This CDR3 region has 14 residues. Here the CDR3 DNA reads TGTGCCAGCAGCCCCCTCTCTCCGGGGGATGAGCAGTTCTTC. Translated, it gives CASSPLSPGDEQFF.

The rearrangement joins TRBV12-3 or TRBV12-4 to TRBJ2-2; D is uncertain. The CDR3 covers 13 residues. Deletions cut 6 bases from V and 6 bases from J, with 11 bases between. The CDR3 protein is CASSLRAAGELFF. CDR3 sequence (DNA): TGTGCCAGCAGCCTCCGGGCGGCCGGGGAGCTGTTTTTT.

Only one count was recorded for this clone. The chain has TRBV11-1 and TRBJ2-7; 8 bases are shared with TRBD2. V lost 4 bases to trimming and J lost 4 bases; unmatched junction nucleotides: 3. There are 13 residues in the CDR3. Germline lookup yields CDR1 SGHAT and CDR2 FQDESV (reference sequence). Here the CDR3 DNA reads TGTGCCAGCAGCTCGACTAGCGAGTACGAGCAGTACTTC. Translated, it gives CASSSTSEYEQYF.

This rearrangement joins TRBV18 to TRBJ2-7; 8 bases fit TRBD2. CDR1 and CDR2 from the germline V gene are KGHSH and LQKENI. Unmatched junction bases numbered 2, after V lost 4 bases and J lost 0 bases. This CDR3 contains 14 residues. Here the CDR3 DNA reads TGTGCCAGCTCACGCGGGGGGAACTCCTACGAGCAGTACTTC. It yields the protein CASSRGGNSYEQYF.

Here the CDR3 reads CAIRPGHVENSPLHF. CDR3 sequence (DNA): TGTGCCATCAGGCCCGGACATGTAGAGAATTCACCCCTCCACTTT. The genes are TRBV10-3 and TRBJ1-6; possible D gene TRBD1, 5 bases. Germline assignment: CDR1 ENHRY and CDR2 SYGVKD. This CDR3 is 15 amino acids long. V was cut by 6 bases and J by 7 bases, with 16 bases left in between.

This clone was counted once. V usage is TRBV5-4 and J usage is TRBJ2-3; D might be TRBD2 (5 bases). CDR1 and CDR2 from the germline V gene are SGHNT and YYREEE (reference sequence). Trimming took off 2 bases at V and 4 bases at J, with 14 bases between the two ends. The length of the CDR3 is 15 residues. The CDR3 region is CASSFGISLADTQYF. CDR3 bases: TGTGCCAGCAGCTTCGGGATTTCACTCGCAGATACGCAGTATTTT. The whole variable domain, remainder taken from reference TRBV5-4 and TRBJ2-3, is ETGVTQSPTHLIKTRGQQVTLRCSSQSGHNTVSWYQQALGQGPQFIFQYYREEENGRGNFPPRFSGLQFPNYSSELNVNALELDDSALYLCASSFGISLADTQYFGPGTRLTVL.

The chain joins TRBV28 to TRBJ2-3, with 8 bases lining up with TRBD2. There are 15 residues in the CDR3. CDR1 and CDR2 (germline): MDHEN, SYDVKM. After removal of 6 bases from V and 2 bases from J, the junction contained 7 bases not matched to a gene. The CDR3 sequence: CASSPSSGNTDTQYF. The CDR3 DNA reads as TGTGCCAGCAGCCCGAGTAGCGGGAACACAGATACGCAGTATTTT.

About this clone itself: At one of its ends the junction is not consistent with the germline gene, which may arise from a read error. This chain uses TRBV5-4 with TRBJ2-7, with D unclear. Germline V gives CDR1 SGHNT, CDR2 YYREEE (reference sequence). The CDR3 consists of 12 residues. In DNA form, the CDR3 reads TGTGCCAGCAGCTCCTACGACGCTGCCCCGGCGTTC. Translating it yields CASSSYDAAPAF.

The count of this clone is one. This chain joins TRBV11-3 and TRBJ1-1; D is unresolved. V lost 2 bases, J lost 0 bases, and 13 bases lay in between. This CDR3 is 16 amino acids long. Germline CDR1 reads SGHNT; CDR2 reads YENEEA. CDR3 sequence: CASSLSSGALNTEAFF. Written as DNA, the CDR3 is TGTGCCAGCAGCTTATCCTCAGGAGCTCTGAACACTGAAGCTTTCTTT.

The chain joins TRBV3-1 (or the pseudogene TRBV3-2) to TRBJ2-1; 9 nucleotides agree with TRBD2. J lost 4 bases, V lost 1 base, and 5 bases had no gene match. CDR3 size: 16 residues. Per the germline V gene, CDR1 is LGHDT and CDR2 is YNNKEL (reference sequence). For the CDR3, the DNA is TGTGCCAGCAGCCAAGCCGGGACTAGCCCTTACAATGAGCAGTTCTTC. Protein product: CASSQAGTSPYNEQFF.

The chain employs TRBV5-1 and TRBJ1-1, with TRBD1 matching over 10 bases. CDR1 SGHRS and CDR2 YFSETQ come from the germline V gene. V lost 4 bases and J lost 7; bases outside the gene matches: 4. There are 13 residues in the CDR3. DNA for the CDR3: TGCGCCAGCAGCGGGGACAGGGGTGATGAAGCTTTCTTT. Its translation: CASSGDRGDEAFF.

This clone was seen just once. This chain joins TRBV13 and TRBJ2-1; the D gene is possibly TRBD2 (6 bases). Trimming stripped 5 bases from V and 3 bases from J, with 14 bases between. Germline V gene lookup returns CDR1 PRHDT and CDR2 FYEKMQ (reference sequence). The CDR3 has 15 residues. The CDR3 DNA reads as TGTGCCAGCAGCAGCGGTGGGAGGCGCTACAATGAGCAGTTCTTC. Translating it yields CASSSGGRRYNEQFF.

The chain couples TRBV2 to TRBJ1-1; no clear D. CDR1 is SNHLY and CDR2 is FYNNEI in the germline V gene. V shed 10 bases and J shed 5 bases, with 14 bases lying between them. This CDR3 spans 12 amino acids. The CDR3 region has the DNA TGTGCCACTTCCTGGGTGTTGACTGAAGCTTTCTTT. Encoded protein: CATSWVLTEAFF.

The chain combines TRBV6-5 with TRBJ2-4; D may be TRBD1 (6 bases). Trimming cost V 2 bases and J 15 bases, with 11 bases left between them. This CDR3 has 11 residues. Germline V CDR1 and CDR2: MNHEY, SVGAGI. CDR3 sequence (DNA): TGTGCCAGCAGTTACAAGGGCAGGGGGTACTTC. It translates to CASSYKGRGYF.

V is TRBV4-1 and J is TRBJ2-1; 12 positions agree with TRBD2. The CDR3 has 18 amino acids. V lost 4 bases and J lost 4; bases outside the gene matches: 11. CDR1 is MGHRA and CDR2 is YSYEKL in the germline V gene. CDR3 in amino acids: CASSPKRLGTSGYNEQFF. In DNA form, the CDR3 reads TGCGCCAGCAGCCCAAAGCGATTAGGGACTAGCGGGTACAATGAGCAGTTCTTC.

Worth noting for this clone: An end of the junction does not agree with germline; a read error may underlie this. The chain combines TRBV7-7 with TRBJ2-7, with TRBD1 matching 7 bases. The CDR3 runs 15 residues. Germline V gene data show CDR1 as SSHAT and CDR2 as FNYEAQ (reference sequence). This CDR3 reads CASSYTGAVSYEQYF. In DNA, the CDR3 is TGTGCTAGCAGTTATACAGGGGCCGTCTCCTACGAGCAGTACTTC.

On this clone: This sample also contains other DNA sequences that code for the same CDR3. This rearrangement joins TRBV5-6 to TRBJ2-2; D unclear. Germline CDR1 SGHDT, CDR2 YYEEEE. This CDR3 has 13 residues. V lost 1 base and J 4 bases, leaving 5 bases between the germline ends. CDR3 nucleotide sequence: TGTGCCAGCAGCTTGTCGGGCACCGGGGAGCTGTTTTTT. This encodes CASSLSGTGELFF.

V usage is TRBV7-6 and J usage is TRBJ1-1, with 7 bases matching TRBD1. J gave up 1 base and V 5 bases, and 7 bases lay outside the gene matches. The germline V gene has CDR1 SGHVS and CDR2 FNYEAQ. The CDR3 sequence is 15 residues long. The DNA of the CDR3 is TGTGCCAGCAGCGCGACCGGGACAGCGAACACTGAAGCTTTCTTT. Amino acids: CASSATGTANTEAFF.

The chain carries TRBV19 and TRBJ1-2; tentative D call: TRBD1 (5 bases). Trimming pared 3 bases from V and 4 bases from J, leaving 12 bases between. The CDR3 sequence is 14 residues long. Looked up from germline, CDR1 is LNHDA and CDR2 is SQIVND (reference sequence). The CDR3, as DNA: TGTGCCAGTAGTATTCTCGGGGACTTCTATGGCTACACCTTC. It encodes CASSILGDFYGYTF.

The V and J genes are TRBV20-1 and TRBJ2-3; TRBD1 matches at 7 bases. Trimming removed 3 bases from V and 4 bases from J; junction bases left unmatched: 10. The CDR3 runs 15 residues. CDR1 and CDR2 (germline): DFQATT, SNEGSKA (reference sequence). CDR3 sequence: CSASLDRVLADTQYF. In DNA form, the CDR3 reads TGCAGTGCTAGTTTAGACAGGGTTTTGGCAGATACGCAGTATTTT.

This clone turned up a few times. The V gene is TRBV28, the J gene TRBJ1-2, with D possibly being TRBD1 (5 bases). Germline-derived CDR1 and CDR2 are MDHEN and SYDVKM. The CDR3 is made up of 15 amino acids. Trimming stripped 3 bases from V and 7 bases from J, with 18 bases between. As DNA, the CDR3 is TGTGCCAGCAGTTTGGGGCAGGGATTGGGGCCTGGCTACACCTTC. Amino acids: CASSLGQGLGPGYTF.

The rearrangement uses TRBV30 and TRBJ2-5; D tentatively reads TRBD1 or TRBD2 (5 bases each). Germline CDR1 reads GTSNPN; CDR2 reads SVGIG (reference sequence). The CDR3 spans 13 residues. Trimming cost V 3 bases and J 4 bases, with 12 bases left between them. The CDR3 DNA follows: TGTGCCTGGAGCCGAGGGGTCGCAGAGACCCAGTACTTC. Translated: CAWSRGVAETQYF.